This T cell receptor beta chain was sequenced during a study of T cells in Graves' hyperthyroidism and ophthalmopathy. This clonotype was picked up many times. Its cognate antigen is unknown. The V gene end was trimmed by 4 bases and the J gene end by 9 bases; junction bases not matched to a gene: 9. From germline, CDR1 is SGHKS and CDR2 YYEKEE (reference sequence). The length of the CDR3 is 15 residues. What was amplified from RNA transcripts were TCR beta CDR3 regions. HTBI primers were used for first-round RT-PCR of the TCR CDR3. In TCRdb, the multiplex PCR reads were re-called with MiXCR into one record per CDR3 protein. The table has around 700,000 distinct CDR3 sequences, approximately 18% seen once; the top ten hold around 15%. Whole-study results and caveats: Blood also contained most expanded thyroid clonotypes above 0.001.

In making diagnoses, clinical symptoms, serum thyroxine and TRAb, thyroid ultrasound and orbital computed tomography were all used. This chain joins TRBV5-5 and TRBJ2-1, with 11 bases aligning to TRBD1. The source material was blood. This clonotype originated in a woman in her 50s with Graves' hyperthyroidism that later progressed to Graves' ophthalmopathy. The CDR3 nucleotides read TGTGCCAGCAGCATCGGACAGGGGGCGGTTCCTGAGCAGTTCTTC. Residues: CASSIGQGAVPEQFF.